The 8 T cell receptor beta chains given below trace back to one sample, sequenced in a study of neurological immune-mediated disorders. The time point here: technical triplicate 1. Each CDR3 protein is one row after TCRdb ran MiXCR on the 5' RACE reads. Of about 24,000 distinct CDR3 sequences listed, approximately 13% are singletons. The sample comprised CD4+ T cells from blood. These receptors all come from a female donor with HTLV-1-associated myelopathy (HAM/TSP).

This clonotype occurred many times. J is TRBJ2-3 and V is TRBV12-3 or TRBV12-4, with TRBD2 as a possible D gene (6 bases). CDR3 length: 14 residues. V lost 5 bases to trimming and J lost 3 bases, with 12 bases between them. CDR3 sequence (DNA): TGTGCCAGCAGTCAACCCGGGGGTACAGATACGCAGTATTTT. This encodes CASSQPGGTDTQYF.

This clonotype has a count of ten or more. This chain uses TRBV20-1 with TRBJ2-3; D not resolved. V lost 3 bases and J lost 4, with 5 bases in between. Germline values: CDR1 DFQATT, CDR2 SNEGSKA (reference sequence). The CDR3 extends over 11 amino acids. This CDR3 reads CSASLPDTQYF. Written as DNA, the CDR3 is TGCAGTGCTAGTTTGCCAGATACGCAGTATTTT.

This clonotype has only a few counts. A much larger clone lies one base from this, so it may be a read error. The CDR3 coding sequence is TGCAGTGCTAGAGGGGGGGCAGATCAGCCCCATCATTTT. As protein: CSARGGADQPHHF. V is TRBV20-1 and J is TRBJ1-5, with D perhaps matching TRBD1 (6 bases). The CDR3 has 13 residues. Germline CDR1 DFQATT, CDR2 SNEGSKA (reference sequence).

The V and J genes are TRBV10-1 and TRBJ2-3; 9 positions match TRBD2. This CDR3 is built from 17 residues. The germline gives CDR1 WNHNN, CDR2 SYGVQD (reference sequence). Losses at the gene ends were 2 bases for V and 5 bases for J; bases not matched to a gene: 11. In nucleotides, the CDR3 is TGCGCCAGCAGTGAGCTCCCTAGCGGGATGAGCGGAGATACGCAGTATTTT. It yields the protein CASSELPSGMSGDTQYF.

This clonotype has at least ten counts. V usage is TRBV7-2 and J usage is TRBJ2-3; 11 positions agree with TRBD2. Trimming took 5 bases from V and 3 from J; bases not matched to a gene: 16. Germline CDR1 reads SGHTA; CDR2 reads FQGNSA. The length of the CDR3 is 19 residues. CDR3 DNA sequence: TGTGCCAGCAGCCGCTTCCCTCGCCGTAGCGGGGGGGGTACAGATACGCAGTATTTT. Translation gives CASSRFPRRSGGGTDTQYF.

This clonotype is medium-sized within its sample. V usage is TRBV7-2 and J usage is TRBJ2-4; D ambiguous. Germline V gene sequence: CDR1 SGHTA, CDR2 FQGNSA. Trimming took 3 bases from V and 2 from J, leaving 2 bases between them. The CDR3 runs to 12 residues. The CDR3 region is CASSFPKNIQYF. The CDR3 DNA sequence: TGTGCCAGCAGCTTCCCCAAAAACATTCAGTACTTC.

This clonotype was detected only a few times. The chain recombines TRBV12-3 or TRBV12-4 with TRBJ1-2, with D maybe TRBD1 (6 bases). The CDR3 has 15 residues. Trimming left V 3 bases short and J 2 bases short, with 13 bases between. The CDR3 sequence is CASSLGAGGNYGYTF. CDR3 nucleotides: TGTGCCAGCAGTTTGGGGGCGGGGGGCAACTATGGCTACACCTTC.

This clonotype is classed as medium-sized. The chain couples TRBV27 to TRBJ2-3; a possible D gene is TRBD2 (5 bases). This CDR3 has 15 residues. V was shortened by 4 bases and J by 0 bases, with 11 bases between the two germline ends. Germline CDR1 is MNHEY and CDR2 is SMNVEV (reference sequence). CDR3 nucleotides: TGTGCCAGCAGTTCTGGACTGAAGAGCACAGATACGCAGTATTTT. It yields the protein CASSSGLKSTDTQYF.